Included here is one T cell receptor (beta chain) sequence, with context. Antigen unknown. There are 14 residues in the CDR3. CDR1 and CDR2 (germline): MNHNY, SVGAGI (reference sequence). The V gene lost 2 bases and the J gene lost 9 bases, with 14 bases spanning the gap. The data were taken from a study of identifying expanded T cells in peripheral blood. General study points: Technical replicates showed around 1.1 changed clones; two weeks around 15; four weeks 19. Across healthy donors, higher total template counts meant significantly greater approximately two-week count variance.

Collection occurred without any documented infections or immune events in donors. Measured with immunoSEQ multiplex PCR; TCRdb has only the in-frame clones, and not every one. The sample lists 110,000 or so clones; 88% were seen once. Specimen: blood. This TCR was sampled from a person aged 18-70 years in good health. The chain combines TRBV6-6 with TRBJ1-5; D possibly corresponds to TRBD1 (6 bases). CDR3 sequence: CASSYARTVGPQHF. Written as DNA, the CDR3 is TGTGCCAGCAGTTACGCCCGGACAGTCGGGCCCCAGCATTTT.